A selection of T cell receptor beta chains follows, all from one sample in a study of CD8 T cells in ankylosing spondylitis. TCRdb passed the 5' RACE reads through MiXCR, listing each CDR3 protein once. The repertoire has a few hundred thousand distinct CDR3 sequences, less than 10% of them found once; the top ten carry 13% to 15%. Sequenced material: blood, either unsorted or a sorted T cell fraction (not recorded which). These TCRs come from a male donor with ankylosing spondylitis. CDR3s include the opening cysteine and the closing phenylalanine or tryptophan. The D gene is left open where the match is weak. Clone sizes are given selectively: once, few, many, or a class where the clone is expanded.

cdr3_aa: CSAPQSRVVNEQFF; cdr3_nt: TGCAGTGCTCCCCAGAGTCGGGTTGTGAATGAGCAGTTCTTC; v_call: TRBV20-1; clone_size: -; j_call: TRBJ2-1; d_call: -
cdr3_aa: CASSSPDQGGGETQYF; cdr3_nt: TGTGCCAGCAGTTCTCCCGACCAGGGGGGAGGCGAGACCCAGTACTTC; v_call: TRBV27; clone_size: few; j_call: TRBJ2-5; d_call: -
cdr3_aa: CASSIGGFGYTF; cdr3_nt: TGTGCCAGCAGCATAGGGGGCTTTGGCTACACCTTC; v_call: TRBV28; clone_size: few; j_call: TRBJ1-2; d_call: TRBD1
cdr3_aa: CASGLPRGGSYEQYF; cdr3_nt: TGTGCTAGTGGTTTACCGAGGGGCGGAAGCTACGAGCAGTACTTC; v_call: TRBV12-5; clone_size: -; j_call: TRBJ2-7; d_call: -
cdr3_aa: CAINGGNTDTQYF; cdr3_nt: TGTGCCATCAACGGCGGGAATACAGATACGCAGTATTTT; v_call: TRBV10-3; clone_size: few; j_call: TRBJ2-3; d_call: -
cdr3_aa: CASSASAQTYEQYF; cdr3_nt: TGCGCCAGCAGCGCGTCGGCCCAAACCTACGAGCAGTACTTC; v_call: TRBV5-1; clone_size: -; j_call: TRBJ2-7; d_call: -
cdr3_aa: CASSVDSDPNYGYTF; cdr3_nt: TGTGCCAGCAGCGTAGATTCGGACCCCAACTATGGCTACACCTTC; v_call: TRBV9; clone_size: -; j_call: TRBJ1-2; d_call: -
cdr3_aa: CASSSRDKETDTQYF; cdr3_nt: TGCGCCAGCAGCTCCCGCGACAAGGAGACAGATACGCAGTATTTT; v_call: TRBV4-1; clone_size: many; j_call: TRBJ2-3; d_call: -
cdr3_aa: CASSSRDRGNEQFF; cdr3_nt: TGTGCCAGCAGCTCCCGGGACAGAGGCAATGAGCAGTTCTTC; v_call: TRBV7-3; clone_size: few; j_call: TRBJ2-1; d_call: TRBD1
cdr3_aa: CASSEGGSKKETQYF; cdr3_nt: TGTGCCAGCAGTGAAGGGGGCAGCAAAAAAGAGACCCAGTACTTC; v_call: TRBV2; clone_size: -; j_call: TRBJ2-5; d_call: -
cdr3_aa: CASSQQGGKSPLHF; cdr3_nt: TGCGCCAGCAGCCAACAGGGTGGGAAGTCACCCCTCCACTTT; v_call: TRBV4-1; clone_size: -; j_call: TRBJ1-6; d_call: -
cdr3_aa: CASSFGGGNEQFF; cdr3_nt: TGCGCCAGCAGCTTCGGGGGGGGCAATGAGCAGTTCTTC; v_call: TRBV5-1; clone_size: many; j_call: TRBJ2-1; d_call: TRBD2
cdr3_aa: CASSMNGPLNEQFF; cdr3_nt: TGTGCCAGTAGTATGAACGGGCCTCTTAATGAGCAGTTCTTC; v_call: TRBV19; clone_size: -; j_call: TRBJ2-1; d_call: -
cdr3_aa: CASSLTRTSGGPLSSYNEQFF; cdr3_nt: TGTGCCAGCAGCTTAACGAGGACTAGCGGGGGCCCCCTTAGCTCCTACAATGAGCAGTTCTTC; v_call: TRBV5-6; clone_size: few; j_call: TRBJ2-1; d_call: TRBD2
cdr3_aa: CATSRAHFPPEAFF; cdr3_nt: TGTGCCACCAGCAGAGCTCACTTTCCGCCTGAAGCTTTCTTT; v_call: TRBV15; clone_size: -; j_call: TRBJ1-1; d_call: -
cdr3_aa: CASSLSHSTYEQYF; cdr3_nt: TGTGCCAGCAGCTTGTCCCACAGTACCTACGAGCAGTACTTC; v_call: TRBV11-2; clone_size: -; j_call: TRBJ2-7; d_call: -
cdr3_aa: CASSEGQGADGYTF; cdr3_nt: TGTGCCAGCAGTGAAGGACAGGGGGCTGATGGCTACACCTTC; v_call: TRBV2; clone_size: few; j_call: TRBJ1-2; d_call: TRBD1
cdr3_aa: CASSSGPGTEAFF; cdr3_nt: TGCGCCAGCAGCTCCGGACCTGGCACTGAAGCTTTCTTT; v_call: TRBV5-1; clone_size: many; j_call: TRBJ1-1; d_call: -
cdr3_aa: CASSRGGGTDTQYF; cdr3_nt: TGTGCCAGCAGCCGGGGAGGGGGCACAGATACGCAGTATTTT; v_call: TRBV7-9; clone_size: many; j_call: TRBJ2-3; d_call: TRBD2
cdr3_aa: CASSLEISGGFSYEQYF; cdr3_nt: TGCGCCAGCAGCTTGGAGATTTCAGGGGGGTTTTCCTACGAGCAGTACTTC; v_call: TRBV5-1; clone_size: -; j_call: TRBJ2-7; d_call: -
cdr3_aa: CASSLGTGTANTGELFF; cdr3_nt: TGCGCCAGCAGCTTGGGCACCGGAACAGCGAACACCGGGGAGCTGTTTTTT; v_call: TRBV5-1; clone_size: many; j_call: TRBJ2-2; d_call: -
cdr3_aa: CASSQDSGPNQETQYF; cdr3_nt: TGTGCCAGCAGCCAAGACAGCGGGCCTAACCAAGAGACCCAGTACTTC; v_call: TRBV4-2; clone_size: many; j_call: TRBJ2-5; d_call: -
cdr3_aa: CATRSSGLNEQFF; cdr3_nt: TGTGCCACCCGGTCTAGCGGGCTCAATGAGCAGTTCTTC; v_call: TRBV6-1; clone_size: many; j_call: TRBJ2-1; d_call: TRBD2
cdr3_aa: CASSLRAGGEEKLFF; cdr3_nt: TGTGCCAGCAGCTTACGGGCAGGGGGCGAGGAAAAACTGTTTTTT; v_call: TRBV7-2; clone_size: few; j_call: TRBJ1-4; d_call: TRBD1
cdr3_aa: CSAKPGELFF; cdr3_nt: TGCAGTGCTAAGCCCGGGGAGCTGTTTTTT; v_call: TRBV20-1; clone_size: -; j_call: TRBJ2-2; d_call: -
cdr3_aa: CSAQRDTGTEAFF; cdr3_nt: TGCAGTGCTCAGCGGGACACAGGCACTGAAGCTTTCTTT; v_call: TRBV20-1; clone_size: few; j_call: TRBJ1-1; d_call: -
cdr3_aa: CASSPGSANQPQHF; cdr3_nt: TGTGCCAGCAGCCCCGGATCTGCGAATCAGCCCCAGCATTTT; v_call: TRBV12-3/TRBV12-4; clone_size: many; j_call: TRBJ1-5; d_call: -
cdr3_aa: CSARGTYEQYF; cdr3_nt: TGCAGTGCTAGAGGCACCTACGAGCAGTACTTC; v_call: TRBV20-1; clone_size: -; j_call: TRBJ2-7; d_call: -
cdr3_aa: CSARDLTGSDQPQHF; cdr3_nt: TGCAGTGCTAGAGACCTGACAGGGTCGGATCAGCCCCAGCATTTT; v_call: TRBV20-1; clone_size: many; j_call: TRBJ1-5; d_call: TRBD1
cdr3_aa: CSARDRNRGYGYTF; cdr3_nt: TGCAGTGCTAGAGATCGCAACAGGGGATATGGCTACACCTTC; v_call: TRBV20-1; clone_size: few; j_call: TRBJ1-2; d_call: TRBD1
cdr3_aa: CASHSSRVSYEQYF; cdr3_nt: TGTGCCAGCCACTCCAGCAGGGTCTCCTACGAGCAGTACTTC; v_call: TRBV2; clone_size: few; j_call: TRBJ2-7; d_call: -
cdr3_aa: CASSYYGLAGEETQYF; cdr3_nt: TGTGCCAGCAGTTACTACGGACTAGCGGGAGAAGAGACCCAGTACTTC; v_call: TRBV6-5; clone_size: few; j_call: TRBJ2-5; d_call: TRBD2
cdr3_aa: CASSLSTNLGNTIYF; cdr3_nt: TGTGCCAGCAGCTTAAGCACGAACCTTGGAAACACCATATATTTT; v_call: TRBV7-3; clone_size: many; j_call: TRBJ1-3; d_call: -
cdr3_aa: CASSVVAGEGTGELFF; cdr3_nt: TGTGCCAGCAGCGTAGTAGCGGGAGAAGGAACCGGGGAGCTGTTTTTT; v_call: TRBV9; clone_size: many; j_call: TRBJ2-2; d_call: TRBD2
cdr3_aa: CASSLGSGYTEAFF; cdr3_nt: TGCGCCAGCAGCTTGGGGTCGGGCTACACTGAAGCTTTCTTT; v_call: TRBV5-1; clone_size: many; j_call: TRBJ1-1; d_call: -
cdr3_aa: CSVYSGPSYNEQFF; cdr3_nt: TGCAGCGTTTATAGCGGGCCCTCCTACAATGAGCAGTTCTTC; v_call: TRBV29-1; clone_size: -; j_call: TRBJ2-1; d_call: TRBD2
cdr3_aa: CSVEWGRSDTEAFF; cdr3_nt: TGCAGCGTTGAATGGGGGCGGTCGGACACTGAAGCTTTCTTT; v_call: TRBV29-1; clone_size: -; j_call: TRBJ1-1; d_call: -
cdr3_aa: CSASPGSGMGIDTQYF; cdr3_nt: TGCAGTGCTAGCCCGGGAAGCGGGATGGGGATAGATACGCAGTATTTT; v_call: TRBV20-1; clone_size: few; j_call: TRBJ2-3; d_call: TRBD2